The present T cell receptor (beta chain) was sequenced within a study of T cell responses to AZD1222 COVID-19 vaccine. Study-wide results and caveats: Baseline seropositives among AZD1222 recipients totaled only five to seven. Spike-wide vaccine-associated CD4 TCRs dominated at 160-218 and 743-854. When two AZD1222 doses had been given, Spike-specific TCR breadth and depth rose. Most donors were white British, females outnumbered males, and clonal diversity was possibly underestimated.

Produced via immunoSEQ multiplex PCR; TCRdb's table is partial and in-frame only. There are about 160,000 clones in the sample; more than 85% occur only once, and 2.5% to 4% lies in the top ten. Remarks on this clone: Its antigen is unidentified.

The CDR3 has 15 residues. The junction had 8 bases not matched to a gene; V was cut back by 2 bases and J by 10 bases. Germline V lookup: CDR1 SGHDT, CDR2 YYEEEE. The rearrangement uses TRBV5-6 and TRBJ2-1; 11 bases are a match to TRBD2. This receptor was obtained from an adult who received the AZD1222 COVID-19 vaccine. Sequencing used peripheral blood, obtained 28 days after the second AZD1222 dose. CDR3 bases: TGTGCCAGCAGCTTTGTAGCGGGAGGGCTTTTGGAGCAGTTCTTC. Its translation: CASSFVAGGLLEQFF. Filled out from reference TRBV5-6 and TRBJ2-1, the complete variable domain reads DAGVTQSPTHLIKTRGQQVTLRCSPKSGHDTVSWYQQALGQGPQFIFQYYEEEERQRGNFPDRFSGHQFPNYSSELNVNALLLGDSALYLCASSFVAGGLLEQFFGPGTRLTVL.